This T cell receptor (beta chain) comes out of a study of vaccination and CD4 T cells after COVID-19. Study details: Subjects got two shots of BNT162b2 or mRNA-1273 vaccine. The study's findings and limits: Going from roughly 22 to 38, median SARS-CoV-2-reactive clonotypes did not rise significantly. For convalescent patients, a median around 89% of reactive clones surfaced exclusively after vaccination.

The CDR3 has 11 amino acids. Germline assignment: CDR1 DFQATT and CDR2 SNEGSKA (reference sequence). The V gene lost 5 bases and the J gene lost 6 bases, with 11 bases spanning the gap. Sequencing of DNA taken from cultured CD4+ T cells relied on the Oncomine TCR Beta short-read assay. TCRdb reanalysed the PCR reads using MiXCR and keeps one entry per CDR3 protein. The data show about 11,000 distinct CDR3 sequences, 50% to 75% seen once. Treatment in this sample: roughly 10-day PBMC culture with coronavirus spike peptide pools or control peptides (ViraFEST assay). This clonotype was seen more than once but under ten times. Its cognate antigen is unknown.

The chain is built from TRBV20-1 and TRBJ2-7; D is unresolved. The source of this sequence is a human donor who had recovered from COVID-19. The specimen was CD4+ T cells from blood, cultured in vitro. The CDR3 DNA reads TGCAGTGCTCTAAATCGGGCCGAGCAGTACTTC. Its protein product is CSALNRAEQYF.